Below are 21 T cell receptor beta chains sequenced from a single sample in a study of blood T cell repertoires in COVID-19. TCRdb's table, derived via immunoSEQ multiplex PCR, lists solely in-frame clones and lacks some. Of tens of thousands of clones in the sample, around 86% are singletons; the top ten hold about a fifth. Sequences were obtained from peripheral blood. All receptors come from a woman older than 75 with COVID-19, enrolled during active disease.

V and J are TRBV3-1 (or the pseudogene TRBV3-2) and TRBJ2-3; TRBD1 aligns across 8 bases. Germline CDR1 LGHDT, CDR2 YNNKEL (reference sequence). The V and J ends lost 1 base and 3 bases, in that order; junction bases with no gene match: 6. The CDR3 covers 16 residues. The CDR3 loop is CASSQVAGGETDTQYF. Written as DNA, the CDR3 is TGTGCCAGCAGCCAAGTCGCAGGGGGCGAGACAGATACGCAGTATTTT.

The chain carries TRBV27 and TRBJ2-7, with 7 bases aligning to TRBD2. Germline V gene lookup returns CDR1 MNHEY and CDR2 SMNVEV (reference sequence). V shed 4 bases, J shed 7 bases, and the junction held 10 bases outside the gene matches. The CDR3 has 14 amino acids. CDR3 sequence: CASSYRGGRGEQYF. CDR3 DNA sequence: TGTGCCAGCAGTTACCGTGGCGGGAGAGGGGAGCAGTACTTC.

CDR3 region: CASSPPLTGGETQYF. In nucleotides, the CDR3 is TGTGCCAGCTCACCACCTTTAACAGGGGGAGAGACCCAGTACTTC. The rearrangement joins TRBV18 to TRBJ2-5; 8 nucleotides agree with TRBD1. The CDR3 has 15 residues. The germline gives CDR1 KGHSH, CDR2 LQKENI. V dropped 0 bases and J dropped 4; count of bases not matched to a gene: 4.

The chain links TRBV3-1 (or the pseudogene TRBV3-2) to TRBJ1-1, with a tentative D call TRBD1 (5 bases). V was pared by 6 bases and J by 2 bases, with 13 bases between. The CDR3 totals 14 residues. Germline loops: CDR1 LGHDT, CDR2 YNNKEL (reference sequence). CDR3 DNA: TGTGCCAGCAGACCTCCAGGGTTAAACACTGAAGCTTTCTTT. Amino acid sequence: CASRPPGLNTEAFF.

This clone was found a few times. The chain links TRBV7-9 to TRBJ2-7; D may be TRBD1 (6 bases). V was pared by 4 bases and J by 4 bases, with 14 bases between. This CDR3 is built from 14 residues. Germline V gene sequence: CDR1 SEHNR, CDR2 FQNEAQ (reference sequence). CDR3 nucleotides: TGTGCCAGCAGCTCCGGGACACACGGTTACGAGCAGTACTTC. Translating gives CASSSGTHGYEQYF.

This chain links TRBV18 with TRBJ2-6, with D unresolved. The germline V gene encodes CDR1 KGHSH and CDR2 LQKENI. The CDR3 consists of 15 residues. The V end lost 2 bases, the J end lost 0 bases, and 5 bases lay between the germline ends. The CDR3 DNA reads TGTGCCAGCTCACCAGGAGTCTCTGGGGCCAACGTCCTGACTTTC. Its protein is CASSPGVSGANVLTF.

There are a few counts of this clone. The J gene is TRBJ2-3, the V gene TRBV13; 12 bases align to TRBD2. The CDR3 covers 17 residues. Trimming cost V 4 bases and J 2 bases; bases outside gene matches: 7. Germline assignment: CDR1 PRHDT and CDR2 FYEKMQ (reference sequence). The CDR3 reads CASSSWTSGTPTDTQYF. CDR3 in DNA: TGTGCCAGCAGCTCGTGGACTAGCGGGACTCCCACAGATACGCAGTATTTT. Based on the CDR3 plus reference TRBV13 and TRBJ2-3, the full variable domain is AAGVIQSPRHLIKEKRETATLKCYPIPRHDTVYWYQQGPGQDPQFLISFYEKMQSDKGSIPDRFSAQQFSDYHSELNMSSLELGDSALYFCASSSWTSGTPTDTQYFGPGTRLTVL.

The chain joins TRBV29-1 to TRBJ2-2, with a weak D call TRBD1 (5 bases). The CDR3 spans 13 residues. CDR1 and CDR2 from the germline V gene are SQVTM and ANQGSEA. The V gene lost 7 bases and the J gene lost 6 bases, with 15 bases spanning the gap. Here the CDR3 DNA reads TGCAGCGCCCACAAAGGGGTGGCCGGGGAGCTGTTTTTT. It translates to CSAHKGVAGELFF.

The chain recombines TRBV5-1 with TRBJ2-5; D is ambiguous. Trimming cost V 2 bases and J 1 base, with 9 bases left between them. Germline values: CDR1 SGHRS, CDR2 YFSETQ. The length of the CDR3 is 14 residues. CDR3 sequence: CASSFSASQETQYF. The CDR3 DNA reads as TGCGCCAGCAGCTTCTCAGCGTCCCAAGAGACCCAGTACTTC.

This chain uses TRBV9 with TRBJ2-1; TRBD2 matches at 16 bases. The V gene end was trimmed by 1 base and the J gene end by 0 bases; junction bases not matched to a gene: 7. This CDR3 has 20 amino acids. Per germline, CDR1 SGDLS and CDR2 YYNGEE. The CDR3 DNA is TGTGCCAGCAGCGTAATGGGGGGACTAGCGGGAGGGAGCTCCTACAATGAGCAGTTCTTC. It codes for CASSVMGGLAGGSSYNEQFF.

J is TRBJ2-2 and V is TRBV9; D remains ambiguous. This CDR3 spans 14 amino acids. Trimming pared 3 bases from V and 1 base from J, leaving 7 bases between. Germline V lookup: CDR1 SGDLS, CDR2 YYNGEE. The DNA of the CDR3 is TGTGCCAGCAGCGACCCGGGGAACACCGGGGAGCTGTTTTTT. Its protein is CASSDPGNTGELFF.

The V and J genes are TRBV11-2 and TRBJ1-6; 7 positions match TRBD1. CDR3 size: 15 residues. CDR1 is SGHAT and CDR2 is FQNNGV in the germline V gene. V trimming: 2 bases; J trimming: 10 bases; junction bases outside the gene matches: 8. The CDR3 here is CASSLPRQGRSPLHF. CDR3 sequence (DNA): TGTGCCAGCAGCTTACCCCGACAGGGACGGTCACCCCTCCACTTT. Using reference TRBV11-2 and TRBJ1-6 for the parts outside the CDR3, the full variable domain is EAGVAQSPRYKIIEKRQSVAFWCNPISGHATLYWYQQILGQGPKLLIQFQNNGVVDDSQLPKDRFSAERLKGVDSTLKIQPAKLEDSAVYLCASSLPRQGRSPLHFGNGTRLTVT.

DNA of the CDR3: TGTGCCAGCACCCGGACAGGGTTGAACACTGAAGCTTTCTTT. It translates to CASTRTGLNTEAFF. The chain recombines TRBV6-5 with TRBJ1-1, with 8 bases fitting TRBD1. Germline CDR1 MNHEY, CDR2 SVGAGI. CDR3 length: 14 amino acids. Trimming removed 7 bases from V and 0 bases from J; junction bases left unmatched: 4.

V is TRBV6-5 and J is TRBJ2-7, with D perhaps matching TRBD1 (5 bases). V shed 5 bases and J shed 5 bases, with 10 bases lying between them. The germline gives CDR1 MNHEY, CDR2 SVGAGI. The length of the CDR3 is 12 residues. CDR3: CASSKNRNEQYF. CDR3 nucleotide sequence: TGTGCCAGCAGTAAAAACAGGAACGAGCAGTACTTC.

The chain carries TRBV27 and TRBJ2-7; 12 bases fit TRBD2. Germline CDR1 is MNHEY and CDR2 is SMNVEV (reference sequence). V gave up 7 bases and J gave up 6 bases; unmatched junction bases: 4. CDR3 length: 13 residues. Here the CDR3 reads CASTTSGSFEQYF. CDR3 DNA: TGTGCCAGCACGACTAGCGGGAGTTTCGAGCAGTACTTC.

In its sample, this clone was seen once. The CDR3 is CASSYASGRSNEQFF. CDR3 coding DNA: TGTGCCAGCAGTTACGCAAGTGGGAGGAGTAATGAGCAGTTCTTC. The J gene is TRBJ2-1, the V gene TRBV6-5; TRBD2 is a possible D gene (6 bases). V lost 2 bases and J lost 7, with 15 bases in between. There are 15 residues in the CDR3. From germline, CDR1 is MNHEY and CDR2 SVGAGI.

Only one count was recorded for this clone. The rearrangement uses TRBV29-1 and TRBJ1-4; 7 bases map to TRBD1. The V segment lost 4 bases and the J segment 9 bases; nucleotides outside the gene matches: 5. From germline, CDR1 is SQVTM and CDR2 ANQGSEA. This CDR3 comprises 12 residues. This CDR3 reads CSVGQGEQKLFF. The CDR3 DNA is TGCAGCGTTGGACAGGGAGAGCAAAAACTGTTTTTT.

V gene TRBV29-1 combines with J gene TRBJ1-2; 7 positions match TRBD1. Trimming cost V 7 bases and J 6 bases; bases outside gene matches: 8. This CDR3 region has 12 residues. Germline V gene data show CDR1 as SQVTM and CDR2 as ANQGSEA. DNA of the CDR3: TGCAGCGGCGGACAGGTGGCGGATGGCTACACCTTC. It is translated as CSGGQVADGYTF.

The chain carries TRBV3-1 (or the pseudogene TRBV3-2) and TRBJ1-2; D is uncertain. V was cut by 1 base and J by 5 bases, with 5 bases left in between. CDR1 and CDR2 (germline): LGHDT, YNNKEL (reference sequence). This CDR3 is 12 amino acids long. The CDR3 is CASSQGRYGYTF. The CDR3 DNA reads as TGTGCCAGCAGCCAAGGGCGGTATGGCTACACCTTC.

The genes are TRBV4-1 and TRBJ1-1, with D uncertain. The CDR3 runs to 13 residues. The germline V gene encodes CDR1 MGHRA and CDR2 YSYEKL. V dropped 7 bases and J dropped 5 bases, with 14 bases sitting between them. Written as DNA, the CDR3 is TGCGCCAGCACCAAGCCCGCTGCAACTGAAGCTTTCTTT. Protein sequence: CASTKPAATEAFF.

The CDR3 loop reads CASSQLAGDYNEQYF. In DNA, the CDR3 is TGTGCCAGCAGCCAACTAGCGGGAGATTATAACGAGCAGTACTTC. The chain carries TRBV14 and TRBJ2-7; 10 bases line up with TRBD2. CDR3 length: 15 amino acids. Germline V gene lookup returns CDR1 SGHDN and CDR2 FVKESK. V lost 2 bases, J lost 5 bases, and 6 bases stayed unmatched. Complete variable domain (other parts from reference TRBV14 and TRBJ2-7): EAGVTQFPSHSVIEKGQTVTLRCDPISGHDNLYWYRRVMGKEIKFLLHFVKESKQDESGMPNNRFLAERTGGTYSTLKVQPAELEDSGVYFCASSQLAGDYNEQYFGPGTRLTVT.